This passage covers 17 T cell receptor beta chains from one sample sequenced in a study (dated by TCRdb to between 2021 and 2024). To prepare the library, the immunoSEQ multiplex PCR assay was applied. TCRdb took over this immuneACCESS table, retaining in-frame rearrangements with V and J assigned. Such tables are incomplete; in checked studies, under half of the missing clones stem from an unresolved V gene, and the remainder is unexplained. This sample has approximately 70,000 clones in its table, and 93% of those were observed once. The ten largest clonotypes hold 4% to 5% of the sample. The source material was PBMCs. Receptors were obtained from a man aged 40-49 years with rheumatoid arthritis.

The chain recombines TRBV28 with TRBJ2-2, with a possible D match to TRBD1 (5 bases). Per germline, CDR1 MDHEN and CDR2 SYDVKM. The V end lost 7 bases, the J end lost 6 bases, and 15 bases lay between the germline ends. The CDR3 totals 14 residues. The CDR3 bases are TGTGCCAGCACACTAACAGGTTCCTCCGGGGAGCTGTTTTTT. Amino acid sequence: CASTLTGSSGELFF.

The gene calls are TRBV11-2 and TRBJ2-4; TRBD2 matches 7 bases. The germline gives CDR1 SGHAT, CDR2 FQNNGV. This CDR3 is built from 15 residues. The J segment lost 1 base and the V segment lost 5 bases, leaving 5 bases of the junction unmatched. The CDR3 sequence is CASSPAAGAKNIQYF. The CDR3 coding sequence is TGTGCCAGCAGCCCTGCAGCGGGGGCCAAAAACATTCAGTACTTC.

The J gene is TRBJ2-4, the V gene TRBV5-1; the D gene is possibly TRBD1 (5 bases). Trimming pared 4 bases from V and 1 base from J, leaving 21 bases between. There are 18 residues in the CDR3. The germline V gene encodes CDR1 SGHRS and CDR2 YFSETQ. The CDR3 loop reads CASSQGTFLGVAKNIQYF. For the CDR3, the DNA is TGCGCCAGCAGCCAGGGTACTTTCTTAGGGGTGGCCAAAAACATTCAGTACTTC. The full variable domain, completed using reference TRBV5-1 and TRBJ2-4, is KAGVTQTPRYLIKTRGQQVTLSCSPISGHRSVSWYQQTPGQGLQFLFEYFSETQRNKGNFPGRFSGRQFSNSRSEMNVSTLELGDSALYLCASSQGTFLGVAKNIQYFGAGTRLSVL.

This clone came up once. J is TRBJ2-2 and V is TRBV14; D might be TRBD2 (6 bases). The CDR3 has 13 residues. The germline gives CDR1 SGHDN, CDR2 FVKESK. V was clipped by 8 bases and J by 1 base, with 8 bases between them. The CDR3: CASRGKNTGELFF. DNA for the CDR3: TGTGCCAGCCGGGGGAAGAACACCGGGGAGCTGTTTTTT.

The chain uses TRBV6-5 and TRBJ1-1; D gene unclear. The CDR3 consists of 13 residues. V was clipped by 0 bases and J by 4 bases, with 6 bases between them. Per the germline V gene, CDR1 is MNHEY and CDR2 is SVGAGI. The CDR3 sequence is CASSYSRGTEAFF. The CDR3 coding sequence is TGTGCCAGCAGTTACTCCCGGGGCACTGAAGCTTTCTTT.

CDR3 in DNA: TGTGCCAGCAGTTTATCTCAAGGGTGGGGAATGGATGAGCAGTTCTTC. It yields the protein CASSLSQGWGMDEQFF. The J gene is TRBJ2-1, the V gene TRBV27; D call uncertain. Germline-derived CDR1 and CDR2 are MNHEY and SMNVEV (reference sequence). This CDR3 spans 16 amino acids. Trimming took off 0 bases at V and 8 bases at J, with 17 bases between the two ends.

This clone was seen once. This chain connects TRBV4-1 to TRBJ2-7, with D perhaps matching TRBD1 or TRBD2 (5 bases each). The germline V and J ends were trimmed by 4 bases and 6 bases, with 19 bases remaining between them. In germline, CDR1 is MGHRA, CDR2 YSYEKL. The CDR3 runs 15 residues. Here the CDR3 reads CASSPSPNLRGEQYF. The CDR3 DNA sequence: TGCGCCAGCAGCCCGAGTCCAAACCTGAGGGGCGAGCAGTACTTC.

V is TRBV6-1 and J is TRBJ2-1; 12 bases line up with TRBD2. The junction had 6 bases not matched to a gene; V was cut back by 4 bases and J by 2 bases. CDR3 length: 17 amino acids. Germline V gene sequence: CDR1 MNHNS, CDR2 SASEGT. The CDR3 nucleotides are TGTGCCAGCAGTGGCCGACTAGCGGGAGTCGCCTACAATGAGCAGTTCTTC. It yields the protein CASSGRLAGVAYNEQFF.

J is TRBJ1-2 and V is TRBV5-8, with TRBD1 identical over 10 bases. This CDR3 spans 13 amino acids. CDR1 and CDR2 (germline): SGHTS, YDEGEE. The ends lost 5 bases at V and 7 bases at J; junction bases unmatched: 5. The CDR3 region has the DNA TGTGCCAGCAGATGGACAGGGGGGATTGGCTACACCTTC. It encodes CASRWTGGIGYTF.

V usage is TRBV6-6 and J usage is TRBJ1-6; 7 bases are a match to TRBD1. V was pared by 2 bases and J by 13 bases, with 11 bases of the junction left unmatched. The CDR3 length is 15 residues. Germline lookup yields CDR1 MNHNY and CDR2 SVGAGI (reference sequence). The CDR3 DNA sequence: TGTGCCAGCAGTTACGACAGGGACGTAGGTTCCCCCCTCCACTTT. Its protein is CASSYDRDVGSPLHF.

As DNA, the CDR3 is TGTGCCAGCAGCTTATATCCAGGGACTAACTATGGCTACACCTTC. The encoded protein is CASSLYPGTNYGYTF. The chain joins TRBV7-3 to TRBJ1-2, with D possibly being TRBD1 (5 bases). The V and J ends lost 2 bases and 0 bases respectively, with 10 bases between them. This CDR3 is 15 amino acids long. Germline V gene data show CDR1 as SGHTA and CDR2 as FQGTGA.

This CDR3 reads CAWSASTSGEQYF. The CDR3 nucleotides read TGTGCCTGGAGTGCCTCGACTAGCGGGGAGCAGTACTTC. The J gene is TRBJ2-7, the V gene TRBV30, with 10 bases lining up with TRBD2. The CDR3 runs 13 residues. CDR1 GTSNPN and CDR2 SVGIG come from the germline V gene (reference sequence). V was clipped by 1 base and J by 7 bases; unmatched bases: 4.

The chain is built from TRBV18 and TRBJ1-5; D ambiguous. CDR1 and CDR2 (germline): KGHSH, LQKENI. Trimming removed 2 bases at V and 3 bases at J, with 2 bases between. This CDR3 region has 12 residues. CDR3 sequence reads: CASSPDNQPQHF. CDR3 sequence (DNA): TGTGCCAGCTCACCAGACAATCAGCCCCAGCATTTT.

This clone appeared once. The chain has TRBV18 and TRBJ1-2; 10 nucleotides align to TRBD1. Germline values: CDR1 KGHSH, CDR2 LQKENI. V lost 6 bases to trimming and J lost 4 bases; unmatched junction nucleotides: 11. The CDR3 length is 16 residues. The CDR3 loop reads CASSGTGAGVGYGYTF. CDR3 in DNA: TGTGCCAGCTCCGGGACAGGGGCCGGGGTCGGCTATGGCTACACCTTC.

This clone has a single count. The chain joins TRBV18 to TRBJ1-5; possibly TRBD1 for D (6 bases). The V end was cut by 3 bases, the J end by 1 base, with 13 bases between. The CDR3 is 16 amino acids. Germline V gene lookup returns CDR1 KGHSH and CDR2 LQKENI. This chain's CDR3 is CASSPAGAGSNQPQHF. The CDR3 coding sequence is TGTGCCAGCTCACCGGCGGGGGCTGGAAGCAATCAGCCCCAGCATTTT.

CDR3 sequence (DNA): TGTGCCAGCAGTTTAGCCGTCGAGGCGGCCCTCCACTTT. It specifies CASSLAVEAALHF. This chain links TRBV27 with TRBJ1-6, with D uncertain. CDR1 and CDR2 (germline): MNHEY, SMNVEV (reference sequence). The CDR3 loop spans 13 amino acids. V was trimmed by 2 bases and J by 14 bases, leaving 13 bases between them.

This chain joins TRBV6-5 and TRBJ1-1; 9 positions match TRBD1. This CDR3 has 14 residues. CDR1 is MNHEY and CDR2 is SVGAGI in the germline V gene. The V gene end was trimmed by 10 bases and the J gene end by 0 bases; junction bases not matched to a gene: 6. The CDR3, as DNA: TGTGCCACCAGGGACAGGGTCGTGAACACTGAAGCTTTCTTT. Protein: CATRDRVVNTEAFF.